One sample yielded the 24 T cell receptor beta chains listed below, sequenced in a study of T-cell memory formation after mild COVID-19. TCRdb re-derived calls from the 5' RACE reads in MiXCR, one entry per CDR3 protein. The sample yields about 27,000 distinct CDR3 sequences, roughly 16% seen once. The sequenced material came from PBMCs or a T cell subset sorted from them (not recorded which). The receptors derive from an adult who had mild COVID-19 (a few samples of this study predate the infection). Cell type and time point are not known.

This clonotype was counted many times. The V gene is TRBV6-5, the J gene TRBJ1-1; D remains unclear. Germline V CDR1 and CDR2: MNHEY, SVGAGI. The CDR3 length is 15 residues. The ends were cut back, 6 bases at V and 1 base at J, with 15 bases in the middle. The CDR3 DNA follows: TGTGCCAGCAGCCTCGGACCCCGGAGGAACACTGAAGCTTTCTTT. Its translation: CASSLGPRRNTEAFF.

This clonotype was picked up a small number of times. The rearrangement joins TRBV7-9 to TRBJ2-4; 7 nucleotides line up with TRBD1. Germline lookup yields CDR1 SEHNR and CDR2 FQNEAQ (reference sequence). Unmatched junction bases numbered 2, after V lost 5 bases and J lost 4 bases. The CDR3 covers 13 residues. CDR3 bases: TGTGCCAGCAGCCAACAGGGGAAAAACATTCAGTACTTC. It translates to CASSQQGKNIQYF.

This clonotype was seen ten or more times. The chain combines TRBV11-2 with TRBJ2-7; the D gene is possibly TRBD1 (6 bases). This CDR3 contains 14 residues. V was shortened by 1 base and J by 4 bases, with 11 bases between the two germline ends. The V gene's germline CDR1 is SGHAT and CDR2 FQNNGV. The CDR3 is CASSLGTELYEQYF. The CDR3 nucleotides are TGTGCCAGCAGCTTAGGGACAGAGCTTTACGAGCAGTACTTC.

In its sample, this clonotype was seen many times. The chain is built from TRBV20-1 and TRBJ2-1; 7 bases align to TRBD2. Per germline, CDR1 DFQATT and CDR2 SNEGSKA (reference sequence). The length of the CDR3 is 14 residues. V shed 0 bases, J shed 10 bases, and the junction held 9 bases outside the gene matches. The CDR3 here is CSARDFTPAGEQFF. CDR3 DNA sequence: TGCAGTGCTAGAGATTTCACACCAGCGGGGGAGCAGTTCTTC.

This clonotype was seen many times. The V gene is TRBV6-1, the J gene TRBJ1-4; 8 bases line up with TRBD1. V lost 7 bases to trimming and J lost 8 bases; unmatched junction nucleotides: 6. The CDR3 length is 13 residues. CDR1 is MNHNS, CDR2 SASEGT, per germline. DNA for the CDR3: TGTGCCAGCAAGCGACAGGGGCCCGAAAAACTGTTTTTT. Protein: CASKRQGPEKLFF.

There are many counts of this clonotype. The rearrangement uses TRBV6-5 and TRBJ2-2; no clear D. This CDR3 comprises 14 residues. The germline V gene has CDR1 MNHEY and CDR2 SVGAGI. The ends were cut back, 2 bases at V and 8 bases at J, with 12 bases in the middle. The CDR3 protein is CASSYTTTPGELFF. In nucleotides, the CDR3 is TGTGCCAGCAGTTACACTACAACGCCGGGGGAGCTGTTTTTT.

This clonotype was counted at least ten times. The chain has TRBV9 and TRBJ2-2; D not certain. Trimming removed 0 bases from V and 0 bases from J, with 9 bases in between. From germline, CDR1 is SGDLS and CDR2 YYNGEE. The CDR3 has 16 residues. CDR3 amino acids: CASSVENDPNTGELFF. In DNA form, the CDR3 reads TGTGCCAGCAGCGTAGAGAACGACCCGAACACCGGGGAGCTGTTTTTT.

This clonotype was counted many times. The chain links TRBV29-1 to TRBJ2-3; 10 bases align to TRBD2. The germline V gene encodes CDR1 SQVTM and CDR2 ANQGSEA. The CDR3 is 13 residues long. The ends lost 7 bases at V and 2 bases at J; junction bases unmatched: 3. The CDR3 DNA sequence: TGCAGCGGAGCGGGAGGGGACACAGATACGCAGTATTTT. Its protein is CSGAGGDTDTQYF.

This clonotype has at least ten counts. The chain has TRBV7-2 and TRBJ2-5; no firm D call. Germline CDR1 reads SGHTA; CDR2 reads FQGNSA. The CDR3 sequence is 12 residues long. V was shortened by 5 bases and J by 2 bases, with 6 bases between the two germline ends. CDR3 coding DNA: TGTGCCAGCAGCCCCTTGCAAGAGACCCAGTACTTC. It is translated as CASSPLQETQYF. Supplemented by reference TRBV7-2 and TRBJ2-5, the full variable domain reads GAGVSQSPSNKVTEKGKDVELRCDPISGHTALYWYRQSLGQGLEFLIYFQGNSAPDKSGLPSDRFSAERTGGSVSTLTIQRTQQEDSAVYLCASSPLQETQYFGPGTRLLVL.

The chain recombines TRBV5-1 with TRBJ1-1; the D is unclear. The CDR3 runs 14 residues. Trimming cost V 5 bases and J 7 bases, with 18 bases left between them. The germline V gene has CDR1 SGHRS and CDR2 YFSETQ. The CDR3: CASSEVDYSDEAFF. The CDR3 DNA follows: TGCGCCAGCAGTGAAGTGGACTATTCGGATGAAGCTTTCTTT.

The table lists this clonotype with a few counts. The rearrangement links TRBV9 to TRBJ2-5; 10 bases match TRBD2. Germline V gene sequence: CDR1 SGDLS, CDR2 YYNGEE. There are 21 residues in the CDR3. After removal of 0 bases from V and 2 bases from J, the junction contained 19 bases not matched to a gene. DNA of the CDR3: TGTGCCAGCAGCGTAGCTCTGGCGGCAGGCGGGCTAGCGGGGGCACAAGAGACCCAGTACTTC. Residues: CASSVALAAGGLAGAQETQYF.

This CDR3 is CASSEGSYNEQFF. The CDR3 DNA reads as TGTGCCAGCAGTGAGGGATCCTACAATGAGCAGTTCTTC. The J gene is TRBJ2-1, the V gene TRBV25-1, with D uncertain. CDR3 length: 13 amino acids. V shed 3 bases and J shed 1 base, with 4 bases lying between them. CDR1 is MGHDK, CDR2 SYGVNS, per germline.

This clonotype was observed many times. The rearrangement links TRBV7-2 to TRBJ2-5; 10 nucleotides align to TRBD2. The junction had 6 bases not matched to a gene; V was cut back by 0 bases and J by 5 bases. Germline loops: CDR1 SGHTA, CDR2 FQGNSA. The CDR3 spans 16 residues. CDR3 sequence reads: CASSLASGRAWETQYF. As DNA, the CDR3 is TGTGCCAGCAGCTTAGCCAGCGGGAGGGCCTGGGAGACCCAGTACTTC.

The table lists this clonotype with a few counts. The V call is TRBV15, the J call TRBJ1-2; 9 nucleotides agree with TRBD1. From germline, CDR1 is LNHNV and CDR2 YYDKDF (reference sequence). V was clipped by 5 bases and J by 12 bases; unmatched bases: 10. The CDR3 spans 13 residues. CDR3: CATSPRTGGANTF. CDR3 DNA sequence: TGTGCCACCAGCCCACGAACAGGGGGCGCGAACACCTTC.

At least ten counts were recorded for this clonotype. The V gene is TRBV7-2, the J gene TRBJ2-2, with a possible D match to TRBD1 (6 bases). Trimming cost V 5 bases and J 6 bases, with 13 bases left between them. CDR3 length: 14 residues. The germline gives CDR1 SGHTA, CDR2 FQGNSA. The CDR3: CASSPQGSAGELFF. For the CDR3, the DNA is TGTGCCAGCAGCCCACAGGGTTCGGCCGGGGAGCTGTTTTTT.

The J gene is TRBJ1-5, the V gene TRBV12-3 or TRBV12-4, with D perhaps matching TRBD1 (6 bases). Trimming shortened V by 3 bases and J by 5 bases, and 8 bases separated the two germline ends. CDR3 length: 13 residues. The CDR3 DNA sequence: TGTGCCAGCAGTTTTAGGGGGTATCAGCCCCAGCATTTT. This translates into CASSFRGYQPQHF.

This clonotype was picked up many times. J is TRBJ1-2 and V is TRBV12-3 or TRBV12-4; D is ambiguous. With 1 base removed from V and 4 bases from J, the gap between germline ends came to 10 bases. CDR3 length: 14 residues. CDR3 in amino acids: CASSLEVLGYGYTF. The CDR3 coding sequence is TGTGCCAGCAGTTTAGAGGTTCTCGGCTATGGCTACACCTTC.

This clonotype came up many times. This chain links TRBV27 with TRBJ2-7; unclear D gene. This CDR3 region has 17 residues. CDR1 and CDR2 (germline): MNHEY, SMNVEV (reference sequence). The V and J ends lost 8 bases and 2 bases respectively, with 25 bases between them. The CDR3 is CASPFCWANPPTYEQYF. The CDR3 bases are TGTGCCAGCCCCTTCTGCTGGGCCAATCCTCCGACCTACGAGCAGTACTTC.

This clonotype was seen ten or more times. This sequence joins TRBV12-3 or TRBV12-4 and TRBJ2-7; possibly TRBD1 or TRBD2 for D (5 bases each). Trimming took 2 bases from V and 3 from J, leaving 17 bases between them. The CDR3 is 16 amino acids. CDR3: CASSLYRGSLGYEQYF. CDR3 DNA: TGTGCCAGCAGTTTATACCGGGGCAGTTTGGGCTACGAGCAGTACTTC.

Many counts were recorded for this clonotype. The gene calls are TRBV7-9 and TRBJ1-1, with 7 bases that match TRBD1. The germline V gene encodes CDR1 SEHNR and CDR2 FQNEAQ (reference sequence). CDR3 length: 14 residues. V shed 2 bases and J 4 bases; nucleotides not matched to a gene: 4. The CDR3, as DNA: TGTGCCAGCAGCTTATCTACAGGGGTCACTGAAGCTTTCTTT. This gives the protein CASSLSTGVTEAFF.

This clonotype was counted ten times or more. V gene TRBV6-5 combines with J gene TRBJ1-2; D remains ambiguous. Germline V gives CDR1 MNHEY, CDR2 SVGAGI. The germline V and J ends were trimmed by 2 bases and 1 base, with 14 bases remaining between them. This CDR3 region has 16 residues. The CDR3: CASSYKGYNFNYGYTF. The CDR3 DNA sequence: TGTGCCAGCAGTTACAAGGGATACAACTTTAACTATGGCTACACCTTC.

The V call is TRBV5-4, the J call TRBJ2-3; D is tentatively TRBD1 or TRBD2 (6 bases each). V lost 4 bases, J lost 3 bases, and 12 bases lay in between. The CDR3 loop spans 14 amino acids. CDR1 and CDR2 from the germline V gene are SGHNT and YYREEE (reference sequence). The CDR3, as DNA: TGTGCCAGCAGCCTCAAGGGGGGTACAGATACGCAGTATTTT. Its protein product is CASSLKGGTDTQYF.

In its sample, this clonotype was seen many times. The chain carries TRBV6-5 and TRBJ1-1; D is undetermined. CDR1 and CDR2 (germline): MNHEY, SVGAGI. V was cut by 0 bases and J by 1 base, with 9 bases left in between. The CDR3 totals 15 residues. The CDR3 protein is CASSYSIRTNTEAFF. CDR3 nucleotide sequence: TGTGCCAGCAGTTACTCGATACGAACGAACACTGAAGCTTTCTTT.

This clonotype occurred a few times. CDR3 protein: CSVESPGFQETQYF. Here the CDR3 DNA reads TGCAGCGTTGAATCCCCGGGATTCCAAGAGACCCAGTACTTC. The chain combines TRBV29-1 with TRBJ2-5; tentative D call: TRBD2 (5 bases). The V and J ends lost 2 bases and 1 base respectively, with 11 bases between them. Per germline, CDR1 SQVTM and CDR2 ANQGSEA. CDR3 length: 14 amino acids.